This entry lists 3 T cell receptor beta chains sequenced from one sample in a study of OX40 agonist ivuxolimab in advanced cancers. Preparation of the library involved the immunoSEQ multiplex PCR assay. Sourced from immuneACCESS, this table was stored by TCRdb with only in-frame sequences that have V and J called. A share of the clones is absent; for the studies checked, an unresolved V gene accounts for under half, and the remainder has no known explanation. The sample records about 100,000 clones, around 93% of which are singletons. The ten largest clones take up about 0.49% of the sample. The sample was CD4+ or CD8+ T cells sorted from blood, taken in a trial of the OX40 agonist ivuxolimab. The receptors derive from an adult with an advanced solid tumor such as melanoma, head and neck, liver or kidney cancer.

The J gene is TRBJ1-4, the V gene TRBV7-9; D is possibly TRBD1 (6 bases). The V gene's germline CDR1 is SEHNR and CDR2 FQNEAQ (reference sequence). The CDR3 is 18 amino acids. Deletions cut 5 bases from V and 5 bases from J, with 24 bases between. Written as DNA, the CDR3 is TGTGCCAGCAGCCCCGGACTCGGACAGACCACTAAGAATGAAAAACTGTTTTTT. Translating it yields CASSPGLGQTTKNEKLFF.

The chain uses TRBV18 and TRBJ1-1; possible D gene TRBD1, 5 bases. This CDR3 contains 14 residues. V lost 2 bases to trimming and J lost 0 bases, with 7 bases between them. Germline loops: CDR1 KGHSH, CDR2 LQKENI. The DNA of the CDR3 is TGTGCCAGCTCACCAACAGGATTGAACACTGAAGCTTTCTTT. Residues: CASSPTGLNTEAFF.

The chain employs TRBV30 and TRBJ2-1; D unclear. V dropped 8 bases and J dropped 0 bases, with 11 bases sitting between them. CDR1 GTSNPN and CDR2 SVGIG come from the germline V gene (reference sequence). The CDR3 consists of 13 residues. CDR3 protein: CARATNSYNEQFF. The CDR3 DNA sequence: TGTGCCCGTGCAACGAACTCCTACAATGAGCAGTTCTTC.